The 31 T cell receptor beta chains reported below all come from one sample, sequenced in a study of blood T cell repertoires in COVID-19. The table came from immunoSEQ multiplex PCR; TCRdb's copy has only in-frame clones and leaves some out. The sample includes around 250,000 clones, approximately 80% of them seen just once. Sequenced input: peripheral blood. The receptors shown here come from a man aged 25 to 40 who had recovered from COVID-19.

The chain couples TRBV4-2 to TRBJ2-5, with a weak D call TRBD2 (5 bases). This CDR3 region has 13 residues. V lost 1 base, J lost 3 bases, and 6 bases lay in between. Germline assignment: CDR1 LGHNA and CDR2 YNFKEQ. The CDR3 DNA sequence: TGTGCCAGCAGCCAAGGAGGGAAAGAGACCCAGTACTTC. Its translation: CASSQGGKETQYF.

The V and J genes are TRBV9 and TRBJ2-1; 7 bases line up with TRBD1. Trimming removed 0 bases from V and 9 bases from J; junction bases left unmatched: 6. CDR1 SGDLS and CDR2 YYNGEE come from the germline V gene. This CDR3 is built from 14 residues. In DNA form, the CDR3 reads TGTGCCAGCAGCGTAGGGCCACAGGGGTTTGAGCAGTTCTTC. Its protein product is CASSVGPQGFEQFF.

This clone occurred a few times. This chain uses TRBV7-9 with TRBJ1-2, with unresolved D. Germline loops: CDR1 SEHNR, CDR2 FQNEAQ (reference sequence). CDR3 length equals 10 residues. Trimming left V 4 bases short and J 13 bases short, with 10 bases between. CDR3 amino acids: CASSSNRVTF. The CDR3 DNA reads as TGTGCCAGCAGCTCGAACAGAGTCACCTTC.

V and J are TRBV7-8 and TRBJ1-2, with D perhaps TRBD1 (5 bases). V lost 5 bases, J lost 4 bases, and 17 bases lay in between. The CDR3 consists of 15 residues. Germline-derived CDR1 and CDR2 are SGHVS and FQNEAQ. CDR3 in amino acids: CASSQDRVIIYGYTF. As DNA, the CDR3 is TGTGCCAGCAGCCAAGACAGAGTCATCATCTATGGCTACACCTTC.

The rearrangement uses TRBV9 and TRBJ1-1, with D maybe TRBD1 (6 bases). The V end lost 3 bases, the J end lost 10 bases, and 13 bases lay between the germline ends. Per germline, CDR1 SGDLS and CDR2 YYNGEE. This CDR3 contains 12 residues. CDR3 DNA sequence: TGTGCCAGCAGCGAGGAGACAGGAGGAGCTTTCTTT. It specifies CASSEETGGAFF.

The CDR3 DNA is TGTGCCAGTAGGGAGACCGACAGGTCCTCCGGGGAGCTGTTTTTT. Protein: CASRETDRSSGELFF. The chain carries TRBV19 and TRBJ2-2; a possible D gene is TRBD1 (6 bases). This CDR3 is 15 amino acids long. Trimming stripped 6 bases from V and 6 bases from J, with 17 bases between. Germline CDR1 and CDR2: LNHDA and SQIVND (reference sequence). The full variable domain, in which reference TRBV19 and TRBJ2-2 provide the parts outside the CDR3, is DGGITQSPKYLFRKEGQNVTLSCEQNLNHDAMYWYRQDPGQGLRLIYYSQIVNDFQKGDIAEGYSVSREKKESFPLTVTSAQKNPTAFYLCASRETDRSSGELFFGEGSRLTVL.

This CDR3 reads CAISERGGAGANVLTF. The CDR3 DNA reads TGTGCCATCAGTGAACGGGGGGGCGCTGGGGCCAACGTCCTGACTTTC. This chain uses TRBV10-3 with TRBJ2-6; 8 bases agree with TRBD2. CDR3 size: 16 residues. Per the germline V gene, CDR1 is ENHRY and CDR2 is SYGVKD. V shed 3 bases, J shed 2 bases, and the junction held 3 bases outside the gene matches.

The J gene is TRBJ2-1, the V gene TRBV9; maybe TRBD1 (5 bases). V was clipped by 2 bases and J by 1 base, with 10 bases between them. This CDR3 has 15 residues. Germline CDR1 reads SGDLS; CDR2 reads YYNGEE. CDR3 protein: CASSVLGASYNEQFF. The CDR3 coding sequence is TGTGCCAGCAGCGTTTTAGGGGCGTCCTACAATGAGCAGTTCTTC.

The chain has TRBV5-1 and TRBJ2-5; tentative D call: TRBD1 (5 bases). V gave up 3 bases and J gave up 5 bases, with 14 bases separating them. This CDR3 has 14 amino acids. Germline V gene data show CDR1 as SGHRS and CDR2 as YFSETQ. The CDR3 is CASSWRSGQETQYF. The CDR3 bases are TGCGCCAGCAGCTGGCGGTCAGGGCAGGAGACCCAGTACTTC.

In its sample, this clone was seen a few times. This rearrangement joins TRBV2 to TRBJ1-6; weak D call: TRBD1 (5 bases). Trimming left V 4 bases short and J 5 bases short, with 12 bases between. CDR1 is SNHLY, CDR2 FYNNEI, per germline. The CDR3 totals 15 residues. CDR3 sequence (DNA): TGTGCCAGCAGTGGCCGACAGAGAGATAATTCACCCCTCCACTTT. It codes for CASSGRQRDNSPLHF. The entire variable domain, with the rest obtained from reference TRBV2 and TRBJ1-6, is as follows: EPEVTQTPSHQVTQMGQEVILRCVPISNHLYFYWYRQILGQKVEFLVSFYNNEISEKSEIFDDQFSVERPDGSNFTLKIRSTKLEDSAMYFCASSGRQRDNSPLHFGNGTRLTVT.

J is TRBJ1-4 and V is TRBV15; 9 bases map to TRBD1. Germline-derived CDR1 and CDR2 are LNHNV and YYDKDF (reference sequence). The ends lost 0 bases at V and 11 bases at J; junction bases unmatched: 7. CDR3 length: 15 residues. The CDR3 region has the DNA TGTGCCACCAGCAGAGACGCGACAGGGGGGGACAAACTGTTTTTT. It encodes CATSRDATGGDKLFF.

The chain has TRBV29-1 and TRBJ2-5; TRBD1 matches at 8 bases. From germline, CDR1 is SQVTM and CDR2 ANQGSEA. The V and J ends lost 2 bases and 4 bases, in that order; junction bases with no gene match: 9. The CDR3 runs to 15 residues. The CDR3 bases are TGCAGCGTTGAACTTTTGGACAGGGTATCAGAGACCCAGTACTTC. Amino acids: CSVELLDRVSETQYF. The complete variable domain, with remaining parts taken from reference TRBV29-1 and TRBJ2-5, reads SAVISQKPSRDICQRGTSLTIQCQVDSQVTMMFWYRQQPGQSLTLIATANQGSEATYESGFVIDKFPISRPNLTFSTLTVSNMSPEDSSIYLCSVELLDRVSETQYFGPGTRLLVL.

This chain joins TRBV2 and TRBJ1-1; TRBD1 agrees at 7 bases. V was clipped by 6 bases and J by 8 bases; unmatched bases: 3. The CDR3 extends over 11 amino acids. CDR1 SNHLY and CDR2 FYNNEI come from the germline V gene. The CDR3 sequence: CASSRGQEAFF. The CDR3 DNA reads TGTGCCAGCAGCCGGGGACAGGAAGCTTTCTTT.

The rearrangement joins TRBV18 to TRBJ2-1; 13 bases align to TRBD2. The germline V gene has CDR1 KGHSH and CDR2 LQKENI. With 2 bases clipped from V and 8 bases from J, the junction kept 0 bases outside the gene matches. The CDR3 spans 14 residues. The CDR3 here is CASSPGLAGDEQFF. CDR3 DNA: TGTGCCAGCTCACCAGGACTAGCGGGGGATGAGCAGTTCTTC.

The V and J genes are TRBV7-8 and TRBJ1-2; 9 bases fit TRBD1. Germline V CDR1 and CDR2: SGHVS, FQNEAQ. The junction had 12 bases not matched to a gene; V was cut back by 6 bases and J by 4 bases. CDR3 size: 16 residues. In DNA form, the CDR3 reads TGTGCCAGCAGTTCCCCTGGGACAGGGACCCTCTATGGCTACACCTTC. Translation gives CASSSPGTGTLYGYTF.

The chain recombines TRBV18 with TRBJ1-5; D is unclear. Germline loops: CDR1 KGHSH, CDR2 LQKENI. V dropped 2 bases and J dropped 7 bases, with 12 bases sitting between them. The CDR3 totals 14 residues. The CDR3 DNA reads TGTGCCAGCTCACCAAACTCAGCGATCCAGCCCCAGCATTTT. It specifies CASSPNSAIQPQHF.

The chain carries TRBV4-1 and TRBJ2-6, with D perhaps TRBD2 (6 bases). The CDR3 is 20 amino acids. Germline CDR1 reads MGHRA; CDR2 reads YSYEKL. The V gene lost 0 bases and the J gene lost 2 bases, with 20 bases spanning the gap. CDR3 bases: TGCGCCAGCAGCCAAGATCCGCCGGGGGTAAGAGCCCCTGGGGCCAACGTCCTGACTTTC. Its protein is CASSQDPPGVRAPGANVLTF.

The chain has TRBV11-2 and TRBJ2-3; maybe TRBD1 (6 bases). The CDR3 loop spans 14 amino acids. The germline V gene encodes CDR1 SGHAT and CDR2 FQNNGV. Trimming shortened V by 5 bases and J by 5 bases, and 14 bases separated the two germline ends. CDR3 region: CASSLRQVEDTQYF. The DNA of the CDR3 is TGTGCCAGCAGCCTCCGACAGGTTGAAGATACGCAGTATTTT.

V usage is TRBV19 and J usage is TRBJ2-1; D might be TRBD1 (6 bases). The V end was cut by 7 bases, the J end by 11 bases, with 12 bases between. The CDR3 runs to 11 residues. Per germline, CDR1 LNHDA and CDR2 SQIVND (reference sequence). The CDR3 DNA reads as TGTGCCAGTAATTCCAGGGGCCAGCAGTTCTTC. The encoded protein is CASNSRGQQFF.

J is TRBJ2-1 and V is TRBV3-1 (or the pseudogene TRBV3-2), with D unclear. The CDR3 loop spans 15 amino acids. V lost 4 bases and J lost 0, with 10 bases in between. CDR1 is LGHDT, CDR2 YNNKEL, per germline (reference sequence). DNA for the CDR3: TGTGCCAGCAGCCGTGAACACAGCTCCTACAATGAGCAGTTCTTC. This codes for CASSREHSSYNEQFF.

The DNA for the CDR3 is TGTGCCAGCAGTGAGGCGGGGGGGCTTGTTGAGCAGTTCTTC. It specifies CASSEAGGLVEQFF. The V call is TRBV25-1, the J call TRBJ2-1; 9 positions agree with TRBD2. The trim removed 3 bases at V and 9 bases at J, leaving 6 bases unmatched. The CDR3 loop spans 14 amino acids. Germline V gene data show CDR1 as MGHDK and CDR2 as SYGVNS. Based on the CDR3 plus reference TRBV25-1 and TRBJ2-1, the full variable domain is EADIYQTPRYLVIGTGKKITLECSQTMGHDKMYWYQQDPGMELHLIHYSYGVNSTEKGDLSSESTVSRIRTEHFPLTLESARPSHTSQYLCASSEAGGLVEQFFGPGTRLTVL.

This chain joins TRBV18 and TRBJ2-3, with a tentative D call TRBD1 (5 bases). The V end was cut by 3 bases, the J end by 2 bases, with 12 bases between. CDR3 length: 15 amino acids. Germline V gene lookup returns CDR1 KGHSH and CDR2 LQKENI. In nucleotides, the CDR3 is TGTGCCAGCTCACCCATGACAGCCTACACAGATACGCAGTATTTT. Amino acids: CASSPMTAYTDTQYF.

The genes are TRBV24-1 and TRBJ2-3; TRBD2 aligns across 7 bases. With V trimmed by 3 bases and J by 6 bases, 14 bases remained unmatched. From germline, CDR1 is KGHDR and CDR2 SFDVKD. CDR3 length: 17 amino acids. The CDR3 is CATSDGAGTGGPDTQYF. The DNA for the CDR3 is TGTGCCACCAGTGATGGGGCAGGTACGGGGGGTCCCGATACGCAGTATTTT.

The DNA for the CDR3 is TGTGCCAGCTCACCTATGGACAGTCGGACCCAGTACTTC. It translates to CASSPMDSRTQYF. The rearrangement joins TRBV18 to TRBJ2-5; the D gene is possibly TRBD1 (6 bases). CDR3 length: 13 residues. CDR1 KGHSH and CDR2 LQKENI come from the germline V gene. The ends were cut back, 3 bases at V and 7 bases at J, with 12 bases in the middle.

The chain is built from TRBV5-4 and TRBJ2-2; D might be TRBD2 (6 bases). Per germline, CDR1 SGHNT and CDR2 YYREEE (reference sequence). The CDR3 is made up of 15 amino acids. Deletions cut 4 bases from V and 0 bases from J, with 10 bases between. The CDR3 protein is CASSRSGSNTGELFF. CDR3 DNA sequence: TGTGCCAGCAGCCGTAGCGGTTCGAACACCGGGGAGCTGTTTTTT.

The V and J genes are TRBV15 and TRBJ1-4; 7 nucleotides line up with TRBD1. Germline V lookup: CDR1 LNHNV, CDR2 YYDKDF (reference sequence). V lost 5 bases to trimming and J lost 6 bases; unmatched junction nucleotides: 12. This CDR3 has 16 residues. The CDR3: CATSPSRQGLDEKLFF. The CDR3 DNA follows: TGTGCCACCAGCCCCTCCAGACAGGGTCTTGATGAAAAACTGTTTTTT.

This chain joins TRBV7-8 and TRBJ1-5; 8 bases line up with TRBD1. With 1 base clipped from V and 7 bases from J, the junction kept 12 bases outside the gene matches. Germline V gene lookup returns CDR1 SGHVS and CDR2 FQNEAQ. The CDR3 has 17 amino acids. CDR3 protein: CASSLVRQGAGGQPQHF. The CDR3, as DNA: TGTGCCAGCAGCTTAGTTCGGCAGGGGGCTGGAGGCCAGCCCCAGCATTTT.

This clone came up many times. The CDR3 spells CASSYSPPSGGIYNEQFF. For the CDR3, the DNA is TGTGCCAGCAGTTACTCTCCCCCTAGCGGGGGGATATACAATGAGCAGTTCTTC. The J gene is TRBJ2-1, the V gene TRBV6-2 or TRBV6-3; 11 bases are shared with TRBD2. Germline assignment: CDR1 MNHEY and CDR2 SVGEGT. This CDR3 contains 18 residues. V dropped 0 bases and J dropped 4; count of bases not matched to a gene: 8.

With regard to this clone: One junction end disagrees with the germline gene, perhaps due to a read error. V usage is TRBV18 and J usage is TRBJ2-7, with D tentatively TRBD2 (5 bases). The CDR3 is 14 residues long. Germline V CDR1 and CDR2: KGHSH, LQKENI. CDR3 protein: CASSPIRDSYEQYF. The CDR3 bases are TGTGCCAGTTCACCTATCCGGGACTCCTACGAGCAGTACTTC.

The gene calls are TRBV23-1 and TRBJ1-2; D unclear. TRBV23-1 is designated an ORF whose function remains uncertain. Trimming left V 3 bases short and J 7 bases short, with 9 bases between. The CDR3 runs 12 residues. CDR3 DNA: TGCGCCAGCAGTCAGGAGCTTTTTGGCTACACCTTC. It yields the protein CASSQELFGYTF.

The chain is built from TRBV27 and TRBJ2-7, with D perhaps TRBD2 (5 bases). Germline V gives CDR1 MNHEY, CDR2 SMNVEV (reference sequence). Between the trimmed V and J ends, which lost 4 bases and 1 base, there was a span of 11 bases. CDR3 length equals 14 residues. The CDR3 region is CASSSQRGSYEQYV. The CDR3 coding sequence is TGTGCCAGCAGTTCCCAGCGAGGGTCCTACGAGCAGTACGTC.